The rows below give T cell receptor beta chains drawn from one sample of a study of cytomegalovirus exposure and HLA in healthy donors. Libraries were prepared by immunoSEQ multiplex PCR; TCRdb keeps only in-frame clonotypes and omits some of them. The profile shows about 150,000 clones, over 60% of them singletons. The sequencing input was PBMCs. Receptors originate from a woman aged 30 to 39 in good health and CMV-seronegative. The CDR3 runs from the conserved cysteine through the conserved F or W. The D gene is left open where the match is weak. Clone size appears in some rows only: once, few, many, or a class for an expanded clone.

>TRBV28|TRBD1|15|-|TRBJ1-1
TGTGCCAGCAAAGGACAGGGTATCATGAACACTGAAGCTTTCTTT
CASKGQGIMNTEAFF
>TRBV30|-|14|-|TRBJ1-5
TGTGCCTGGAGTGGGTATTCGAGCGGCCAGCCCCAGCATTTT
CAWSGYSSGQPQHF
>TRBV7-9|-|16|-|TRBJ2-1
TGTGCCAGCAGCTTAGGGCAGGCGAGCTCCTACAATGAGCAGTTCTTC
CASSLGQASSYNEQFF
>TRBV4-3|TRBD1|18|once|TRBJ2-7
TGCGCCAGCAGCCGAACCACGACGGGGACAGGGGGCTACTACGAGCAGTACTTC
CASSRTTTGTGGYYEQYF
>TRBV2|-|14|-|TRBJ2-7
TGTGCCAGCAGTGAGGCAGGGGTCGACTACGAGCAGTACTTC
CASSEAGVDYEQYF
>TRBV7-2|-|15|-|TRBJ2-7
TGTGCCAGCAGCTTACCGGGGGTCCCCTCCTACGAGCAGTACTTC
CASSLPGVPSYEQYF
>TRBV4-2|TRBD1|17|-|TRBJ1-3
TGTGCCAGCAAGAACCCACAGGGGTCCGTCTCTGGAAACACCATATATTTT
CASKNPQGSVSGNTIYF
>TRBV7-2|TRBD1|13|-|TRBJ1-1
TGTGCCAGCAGCTTAGGGACAGGGGCTGAAGCTTTCTTT
CASSLGTGAEAFF
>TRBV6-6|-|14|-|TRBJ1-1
TGTGCCAGCAGTTTAATGTCAGGGTCCACTGAAGCTTTCTTT
CASSLMSGSTEAFF
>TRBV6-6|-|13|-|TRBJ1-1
TGTGCCAGCATCCTCGGTGGGGGGACTGAAGCTTTCTTT
CASILGGGTEAFF
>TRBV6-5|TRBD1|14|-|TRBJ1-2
TGTGCCAGCAGTTACAGGGGGCGATATGGGGGCTACACCTTC
CASSYRGRYGGYTF
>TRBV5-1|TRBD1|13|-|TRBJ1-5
TGCGCCAGCAGCAGGGGGCCGAATCAGCCCCAGCATTTT
CASSRGPNQPQHF
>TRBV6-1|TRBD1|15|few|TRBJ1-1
TGTGCCAGCAGTGAAGCGTGGGGGACAGGGGCTGAAGCTTTCTTT
CASSEAWGTGAEAFF
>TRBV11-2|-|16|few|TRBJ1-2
TGTGCCAGCAGCTTAGATCAGGGCAGATCCCTTGGAGGCTACACCTTC
CASSLDQGRSLGGYTF
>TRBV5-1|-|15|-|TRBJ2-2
TGCGCCAGCAGCTTGTCAGGGGGAGGCACCGGGGAGCTGTTTTTT
CASSLSGGGTGELFF
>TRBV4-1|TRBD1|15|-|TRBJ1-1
TGCGCCAGCAGCCACGAGGGGGCGTGGGACACTGAAGCTTTCTTT
CASSHEGAWDTEAFF
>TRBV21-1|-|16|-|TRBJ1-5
TGTGCCAGCAGCAAAGCAGCTGGAGGATCAACCCAGCCCCAGCATTTT
CASSKAAGGSTQPQHF
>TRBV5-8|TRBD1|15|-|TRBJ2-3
TGTGCCAGCAGCGAGGGACAGGGGGCTACAGATACGCAGTATTTT
CASSEGQGATDTQYF
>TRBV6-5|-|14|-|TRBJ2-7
TGTGCCAGCACAGAGGACAGAGGCCGGAGCGAGCAGTACTTC
CASTEDRGRSEQYF
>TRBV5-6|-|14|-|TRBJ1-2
TGTGCCAGCAGCGCCACCGGGGGTAACTATGGCTACACCTTC
CASSATGGNYGYTF
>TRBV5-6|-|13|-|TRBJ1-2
TGTGCCAGCAGCCCCCCAGGTTCTAATGGCTACACCTTC
CASSPPGSNGYTF
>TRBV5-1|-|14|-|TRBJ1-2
TGCGCCAGCAGCATCTCGGACAAGGGCAGTGGCTACACCTTC
CASSISDKGSGYTF
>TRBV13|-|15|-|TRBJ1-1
TGTGCCAGCAGCTCCCAAGGACAGTCAAACACTGAAGCTTTCTTT
CASSSQGQSNTEAFF
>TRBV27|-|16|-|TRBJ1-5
TGTGCCAGCAGTATCAACTCGCAGGGGAGAGGTCAGCCCCAGCATTTT
CASSINSQGRGQPQHF
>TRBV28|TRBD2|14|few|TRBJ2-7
TGTGCCAGCAGCTCTGGACTAGGAGCCTACGAGCAGTACTTC
CASSSGLGAYEQYF
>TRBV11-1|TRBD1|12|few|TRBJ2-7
TGTGCCAGCAGCTTACTGGGACAGGGAAAGTACTTC
CASSLLGQGKYF
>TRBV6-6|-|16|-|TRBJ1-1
TGTGCCAGCAGTTACTCGCCGTTACCTACGAACACTGAAGCTTTCTTT
CASSYSPLPTNTEAFF
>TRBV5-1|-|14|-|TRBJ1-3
TGCGCCAGCAGCTTGGGAGGAGGGGGAAACACCATATATTTT
CASSLGGGGNTIYF
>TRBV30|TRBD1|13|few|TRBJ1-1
TGTGCCTGGGGACAGGGTAGGGGCACTGAAGCTTTCTTT
CAWGQGRGTEAFF
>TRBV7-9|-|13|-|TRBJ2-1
TGTGCCAGCGGAGGGCAGGGATTTGAAGTAAAGTTCTTC
CASGGQGFEVKFF
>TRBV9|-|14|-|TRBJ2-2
TGTGCCAGCAGCCCGGACTTGAACACCGGGGAGCTGTTTTTT
CASSPDLNTGELFF
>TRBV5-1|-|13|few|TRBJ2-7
TGCGCCAGCAGCTTGGGCGGATTCGACGAGCAGTACTTC
CASSLGGFDEQYF
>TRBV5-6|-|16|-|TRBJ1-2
TGTGCCAGCAGCTTGGCGGGACTCAGAGTAACCTATGGCTACACCTTC
CASSLAGLRVTYGYTF
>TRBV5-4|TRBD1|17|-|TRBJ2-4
TGTGCCAGCAGCTTGGCCGATGGGACAGGGGGCAAAAACATTCAGTACTTC
CASSLADGTGGKNIQYF
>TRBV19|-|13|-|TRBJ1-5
TGTGCCAGTATGCAATTCCAGAATCAGCCCCAGCATTTT
CASMQFQNQPQHF
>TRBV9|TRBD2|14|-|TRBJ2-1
TGTGCCAGCAGCGTGACTAGCGGGGGATATGAGCAGTTCTTC
CASSVTSGGYEQFF
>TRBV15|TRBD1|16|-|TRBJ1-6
TGTGCCACCAGCAATCGACAGGGGAGGGTCAATTCACCCCTCCACTTT
CATSNRQGRVNSPLHF
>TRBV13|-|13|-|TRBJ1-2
TGTGCCAGCAGCCTACAGGGTGGGTATGGCTACACCTTC
CASSLQGGYGYTF
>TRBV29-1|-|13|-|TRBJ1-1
TGCAGCGTTGACGGGAAGATCGGGCCTGAAGCTTTCTTT
CSVDGKIGPEAFF
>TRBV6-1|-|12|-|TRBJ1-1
TGTGCCAGCAGAAAGGGGTCGCCTGAAGCTTTCTTT
CASRKGSPEAFF
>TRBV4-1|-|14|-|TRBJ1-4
TGCGCCAGCAGCCTACAGTTTACTGATGAAAAACTGTTTTTT
CASSLQFTDEKLFF
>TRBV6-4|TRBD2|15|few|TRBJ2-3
TGTGCCAGCAGTGCCGGGACTAGCGGCACAGATACGCAGTATTTT
CASSAGTSGTDTQYF
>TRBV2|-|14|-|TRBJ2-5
TGTGCCAGCAGAGGAGGGGCAGTCCAAGAGACCCAGTACTTC
CASRGGAVQETQYF
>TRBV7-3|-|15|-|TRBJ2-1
TGTGCCAGCAGCTTAACACAGGGAGCCTACAATGAGCAGTTCTTC
CASSLTQGAYNEQFF
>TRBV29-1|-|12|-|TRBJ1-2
TGCAGCGTTCACCCGGGGGGGGGCGGCTACACCTTC
CSVHPGGGGYTF
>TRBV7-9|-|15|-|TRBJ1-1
TGTGCCAGCAGCTTAGGAGGGGAGGGGGACACTGAAGCTTTCTTT
CASSLGGEGDTEAFF
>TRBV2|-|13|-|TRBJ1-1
TGTGCCAGCAGTGAACAGGGAAACACTGAAGCTTTCTTT
CASSEQGNTEAFF
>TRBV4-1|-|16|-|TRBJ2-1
TGCGCCAGCAGCCAAGAGGGCGGGGGCCTTAGGAATGAGCAGTTCTTC
CASSQEGGGLRNEQFF
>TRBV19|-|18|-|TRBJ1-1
TGTGCCAGTAGTAAACCCTTAAGGGGAGGTAGACTGAACACTGAAGCTTTCTTT
CASSKPLRGGRLNTEAFF
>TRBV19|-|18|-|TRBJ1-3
TGTGCCAGTAGTATAGGCCCCGGCGGACAGCTCTCTGGAAACACCATATATTTT
CASSIGPGGQLSGNTIYF
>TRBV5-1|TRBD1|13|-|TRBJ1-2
TGCGCCAGCAGCTTGACAGGGGGTGATGGCTACACCTTC
CASSLTGGDGYTF